This TCR beta chain appears in the sequencing data of a study of shared clonotypes between healthy human individuals. Assay: immunoSEQ multiplex PCR; the TCRdb copy retains only in-frame clones and omits some. The sample carries more than 550,000 clones, roughly 72% recorded once. Germline loops: CDR1 SGHTA, CDR2 FQGNSA. V was shortened by 3 bases and J by 9 bases, with 6 bases between the two germline ends. This CDR3 comprises 12 residues. J is TRBJ1-6 and V is TRBV7-2; no definite D call. This TCR derives from a woman in her twenties or thirties in good health. Source material: memory CD4+ T cells sorted from blood. The subset is: CD45RA-negative fraction. CDR3 sequence reads: CASSFLRSPLHF. CDR3 nucleotide sequence: TGTGCCAGCAGCTTCTTACGTTCACCCCTCCACTTT.